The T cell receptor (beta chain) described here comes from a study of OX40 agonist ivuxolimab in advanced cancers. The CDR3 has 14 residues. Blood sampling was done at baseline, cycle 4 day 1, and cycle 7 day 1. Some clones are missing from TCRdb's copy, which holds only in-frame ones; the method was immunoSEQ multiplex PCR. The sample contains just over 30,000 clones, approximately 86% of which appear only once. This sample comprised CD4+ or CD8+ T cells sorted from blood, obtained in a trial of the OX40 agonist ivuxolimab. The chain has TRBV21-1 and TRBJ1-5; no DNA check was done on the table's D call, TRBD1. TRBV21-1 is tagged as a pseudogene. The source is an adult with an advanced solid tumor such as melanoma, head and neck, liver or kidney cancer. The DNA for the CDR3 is TGTGCCAGCAGCAAAGTTACAGTTAATCAGCCCCAGCATTTT. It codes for CASSKVTVNQPQHF.